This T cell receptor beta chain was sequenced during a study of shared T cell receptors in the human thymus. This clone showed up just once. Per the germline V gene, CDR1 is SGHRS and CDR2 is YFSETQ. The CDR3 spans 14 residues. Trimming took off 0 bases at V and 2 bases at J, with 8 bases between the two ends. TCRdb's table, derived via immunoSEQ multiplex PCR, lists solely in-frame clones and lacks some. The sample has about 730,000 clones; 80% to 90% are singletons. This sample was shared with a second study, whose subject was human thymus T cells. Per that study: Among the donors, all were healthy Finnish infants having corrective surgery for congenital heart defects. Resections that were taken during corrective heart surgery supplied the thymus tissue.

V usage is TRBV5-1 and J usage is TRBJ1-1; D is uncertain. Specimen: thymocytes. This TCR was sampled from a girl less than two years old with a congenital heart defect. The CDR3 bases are TGCGCCAGCAGCTTGGTGCGGAATAACACTGAAGCTTTCTTT. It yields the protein CASSLVRNNTEAFF.